This record looks at one T cell receptor (beta chain) sequence and its context. The antigen is not known. Germline values: CDR1 KGHDR, CDR2 SFDVKD. The CDR3 extends over 16 amino acids. The ends lost 2 bases at V and 9 bases at J; junction bases unmatched: 6. These data are taken from a study of T cells after yellow fever vaccination. At the level of the study: It was SMART-Seq v4 Ultra Low Input that prepared the fractions with low cell numbers. Study results and caveats: It was a small share of clonotypes that appeared in both CD4 and CD8 compartments. Weaker, the secondary response had a peak occurring faster, on day 5 versus 15.

The TCR cDNA carried a universal primer site and UMIs from 5'RACE template switching. TCRdb reanalysed the 5' RACE reads using MiXCR and keeps one entry per CDR3 protein. The sample shows 610,000 or so distinct CDR3 sequences, roughly 12% of them seen only once. This chain connects TRBV24-1 to TRBJ2-1, with 13 nucleotides matching TRBD2. This clonotype was obtained from a man aged 25-45 years who received the YFV17D yellow fever vaccine. The sample was PBMCs, taken on the day of the yellow fever booster vaccination. The CDR3 DNA is TGTGCCACCAGTGATTCCGGACTAGCGGGAGAGAGTGAGCAGTTCTTC. Translating gives CATSDSGLAGESEQFF.